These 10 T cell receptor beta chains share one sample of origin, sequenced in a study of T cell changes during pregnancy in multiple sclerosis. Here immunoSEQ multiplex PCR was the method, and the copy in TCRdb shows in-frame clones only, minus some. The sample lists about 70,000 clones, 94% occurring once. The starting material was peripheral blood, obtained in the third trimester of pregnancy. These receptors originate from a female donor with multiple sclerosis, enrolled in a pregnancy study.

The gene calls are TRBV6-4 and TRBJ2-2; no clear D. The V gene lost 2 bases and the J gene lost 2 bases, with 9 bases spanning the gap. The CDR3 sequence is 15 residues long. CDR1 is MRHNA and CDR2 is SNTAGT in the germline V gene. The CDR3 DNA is TGTGCCAGCAGTGACGGGCAGTCTAACACCGGGGAGCTGTTTTTT. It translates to CASSDGQSNTGELFF.

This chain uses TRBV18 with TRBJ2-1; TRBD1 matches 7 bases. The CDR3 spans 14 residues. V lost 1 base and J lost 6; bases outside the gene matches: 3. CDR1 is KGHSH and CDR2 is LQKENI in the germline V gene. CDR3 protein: CASSPLGQPNEQFF. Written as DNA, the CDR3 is TGTGCCAGCTCACCACTGGGACAGCCCAATGAGCAGTTCTTC.

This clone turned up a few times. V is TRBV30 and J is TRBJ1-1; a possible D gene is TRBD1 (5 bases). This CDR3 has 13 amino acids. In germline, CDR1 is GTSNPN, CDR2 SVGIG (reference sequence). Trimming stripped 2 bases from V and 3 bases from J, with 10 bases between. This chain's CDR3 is CAWSSGTHTEAFF. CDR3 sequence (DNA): TGTGCCTGGAGTTCCGGGACTCACACTGAAGCTTTCTTT. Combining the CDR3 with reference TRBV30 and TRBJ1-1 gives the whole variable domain SQTIHQWPATLVQPVGSPLSLECTVEGTSNPNLYWYRQAAGRGLQLLFYSVGIGQISSEVPQNLSASRPQDRQFILSSKKLLLSDSGFYLCAWSSGTHTEAFFGQGTRLTVV.

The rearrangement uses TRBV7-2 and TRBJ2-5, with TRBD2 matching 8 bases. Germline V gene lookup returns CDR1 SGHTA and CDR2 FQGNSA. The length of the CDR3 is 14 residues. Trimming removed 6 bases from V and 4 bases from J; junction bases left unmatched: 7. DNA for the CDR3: TGTGCCAGCAGTCGGACTAGCTTCCGAGAGACCCAGTACTTC. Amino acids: CASSRTSFRETQYF.

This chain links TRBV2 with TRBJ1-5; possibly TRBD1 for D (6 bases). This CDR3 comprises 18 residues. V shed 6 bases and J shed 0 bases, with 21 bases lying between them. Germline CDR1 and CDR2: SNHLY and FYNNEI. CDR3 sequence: CASRGPRTDGNSNQPQHF. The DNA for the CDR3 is TGTGCCAGCAGGGGTCCAAGGACAGATGGGAATAGCAATCAGCCCCAGCATTTT.

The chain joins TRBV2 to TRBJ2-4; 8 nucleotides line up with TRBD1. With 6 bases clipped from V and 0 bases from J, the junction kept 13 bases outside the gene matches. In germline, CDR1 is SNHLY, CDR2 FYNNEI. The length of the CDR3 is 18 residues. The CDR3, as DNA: TGTGCCAGCAGGGACAGGGTGGTAGAGCCTTTAGCCAAAAACATTCAGTACTTC. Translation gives CASRDRVVEPLAKNIQYF.

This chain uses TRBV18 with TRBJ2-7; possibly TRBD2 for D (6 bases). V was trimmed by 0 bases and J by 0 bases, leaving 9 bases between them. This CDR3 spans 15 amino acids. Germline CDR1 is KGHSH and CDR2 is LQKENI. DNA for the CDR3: TGTGCCAGCTCACCACCGGCGACTAGCTCCTACGAGCAGTACTTC. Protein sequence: CASSPPATSSYEQYF.

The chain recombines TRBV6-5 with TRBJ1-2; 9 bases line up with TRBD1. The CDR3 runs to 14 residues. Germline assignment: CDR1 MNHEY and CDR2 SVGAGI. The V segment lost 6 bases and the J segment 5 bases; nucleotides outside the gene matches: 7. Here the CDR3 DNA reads TGTGCCAGCAGGCGGGACAGGGTTGCGTATGGCTACACCTTC. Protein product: CASRRDRVAYGYTF.

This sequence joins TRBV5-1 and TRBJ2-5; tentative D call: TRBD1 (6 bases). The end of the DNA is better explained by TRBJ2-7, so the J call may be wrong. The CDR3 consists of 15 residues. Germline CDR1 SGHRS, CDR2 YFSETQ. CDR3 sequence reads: CASSLAGTFSYEQYF. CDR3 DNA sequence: TGCGCCAGCAGCTTGGCCGGGACATTTTCCTACGAGCAGTACTTC.

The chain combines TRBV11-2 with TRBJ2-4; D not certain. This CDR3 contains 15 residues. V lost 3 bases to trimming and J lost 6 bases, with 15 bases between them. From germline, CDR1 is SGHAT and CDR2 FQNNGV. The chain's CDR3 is CASSFREAYLNIQYF. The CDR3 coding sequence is TGTGCCAGCAGCTTCCGTGAGGCTTACTTAAACATTCAGTACTTC.